One sample yielded the 29 T cell receptor beta chains listed below, sequenced in a study of blood T cell repertoires in COVID-19. TCRdb's copy holds only in-frame clones and misses some; the assay was immunoSEQ multiplex PCR. Of tens of thousands of clones listed, about three quarters were seen once; the top ten hold roughly a fifth. Material for sequencing was peripheral blood. These receptors were taken from a human donor with active or convalescent COVID-19. The donor label of this sample is uncertain.

This chain uses TRBV3-1 (or the pseudogene TRBV3-2) with TRBJ2-7; the match to TRBD2 covers 7 bases. The CDR3 runs to 15 residues. CDR1 and CDR2 from the germline V gene are LGHDT and YNNKEL (reference sequence). Trimming took 1 base from V and 3 from J; bases not matched to a gene: 6. The CDR3 nucleotides read TGTGCCAGCAGCCAAGTACACGGCGGGAGCTACGAGCAGTACTTC. Encoded protein: CASSQVHGGSYEQYF.

The genes are TRBV11-1 and TRBJ2-1; no clear D. Germline CDR1 SGHAT, CDR2 FQDESV (reference sequence). V lost 6 bases and J lost 4, with 10 bases in between. This CDR3 is 13 amino acids long. CDR3 protein: CASRLERYNEQFF. CDR3 sequence (DNA): TGTGCCAGCAGACTCGAGAGGTACAATGAGCAGTTCTTC.

The chain joins TRBV27 to TRBJ2-3; 7 bases are shared with TRBD1. The CDR3 loop spans 15 amino acids. The V and J ends lost 5 bases and 4 bases, in that order; junction bases with no gene match: 9. Germline-derived CDR1 and CDR2 are MNHEY and SMNVEV (reference sequence). CDR3 in amino acids: CASSRTGALSDTQYF. As DNA, the CDR3 is TGTGCCAGCAGTCGGACAGGAGCCCTCTCAGATACGCAGTATTTT.

The chain has TRBV5-1 and TRBJ2-1; D may be TRBD2 (6 bases). Germline CDR1 SGHRS, CDR2 YFSETQ. The CDR3 has 16 amino acids. The V and J ends lost 4 bases and 5 bases respectively, with 19 bases between them. The CDR3 sequence is CASSPGVAAINNEQFF. DNA of the CDR3: TGCGCCAGCAGCCCGGGGGTAGCGGCTATTAACAATGAGCAGTTCTTC.

The V and J genes are TRBV9 and TRBJ1-6, with TRBD1 identical over 8 bases. V gave up 8 bases and J gave up 7 bases; unmatched junction bases: 5. The CDR3 is 13 residues long. Germline CDR1 SGDLS, CDR2 YYNGEE. CDR3: CASTGQGNSPLHF. The DNA of the CDR3 is TGTGCCAGTACTGGACAGGGAAATTCACCCCTCCACTTT.

The chain recombines TRBV24-1 with TRBJ2-3, with 11 bases lining up with TRBD1. Trimming took 0 bases from V and 5 from J; bases not matched to a gene: 6. CDR1 KGHDR and CDR2 SFDVKD come from the germline V gene. The CDR3 is 17 amino acids. CDR3 protein: CATSDLRWDRGIDTQYF. CDR3 DNA: TGTGCCACCAGTGATTTGAGGTGGGACAGGGGGATAGATACGCAGTATTTT.

This sequence joins TRBV28 and TRBJ1-2, with 9 positions matching TRBD1. CDR3 length: 14 residues. CDR1 and CDR2 from the germline V gene are MDHEN and SYDVKM. Trimming at V came to 3 bases and at J to 2 bases, leaving 1 base not matched to a gene. The CDR3 sequence is CASSLGQGNYGYTF. CDR3 nucleotides: TGTGCCAGCAGTTTGGGACAGGGAAACTATGGCTACACCTTC.

The chain recombines TRBV4-1 with TRBJ2-7, with 10 bases matching TRBD1. In germline, CDR1 is MGHRA, CDR2 YSYEKL. Unmatched junction bases numbered 9, after V lost 6 bases and J lost 4 bases. The CDR3 has 15 residues. CDR3 sequence: CASRSRQGAGYEQYF. CDR3 bases: TGCGCCAGCAGATCCCGACAGGGGGCTGGGTACGAGCAGTACTTC.

Points on this clone: The sample carries other DNA sequences with the same CDR3. The chain recombines TRBV27 with TRBJ2-5, with D unresolved. The CDR3 is 13 amino acids. The germline V gene encodes CDR1 MNHEY and CDR2 SMNVEV (reference sequence). V shed 6 bases and J shed 3 bases, with 11 bases lying between them. The CDR3 region is CASSRKREETQYF. CDR3 nucleotide sequence: TGTGCCAGCAGCCGAAAGCGTGAAGAGACCCAGTACTTC.

The J gene is TRBJ2-7, the V gene TRBV30; D call uncertain. This CDR3 has 12 amino acids. CDR1 and CDR2 (germline): GTSNPN, SVGIG (reference sequence). The V and J ends lost 3 bases and 1 base respectively, with 7 bases between them. The CDR3 reads CAWRPGSYEQYF. Here the CDR3 DNA reads TGTGCCTGGAGGCCCGGTTCCTACGAGCAGTACTTC.

The chain couples TRBV18 to TRBJ1-2; 10 nucleotides match TRBD1. With V trimmed by 3 bases and J by 7 bases, 8 bases remained unmatched. Germline CDR1 and CDR2: KGHSH and LQKENI. There are 15 residues in the CDR3. The CDR3 loop reads CASSPPATGGSGYTF. The CDR3 DNA reads TGTGCCAGCTCACCCCCTGCGACAGGGGGCTCTGGCTACACCTTC.

The chain links TRBV27 to TRBJ2-5; D is possibly TRBD2 (5 bases). CDR1 MNHEY and CDR2 SMNVEV come from the germline V gene (reference sequence). The CDR3 sequence is 14 residues long. V shed 6 bases and J shed 4 bases, with 15 bases lying between them. Here the CDR3 DNA reads TGTGCCAGCAGCGGGTTAGCGAGCGGAGAGACCCAGTACTTC. Translation gives CASSGLASGETQYF.

The V and J genes are TRBV7-3 and TRBJ2-3; 8 positions match TRBD2. CDR1 and CDR2 from the germline V gene are SGHTA and FQGTGA. With 4 bases clipped from V and 2 bases from J, the junction kept 5 bases outside the gene matches. CDR3 size: 15 residues. The CDR3 nucleotides read TGTGCCAGCAGCTCGGGACTAGGAAACACAGATACGCAGTATTTT. Its protein product is CASSSGLGNTDTQYF. Full variable domain (rest looked up from reference TRBV7-3 and TRBJ2-3): GAGVSQTPSNKVTEKGKYVELRCDPISGHTALYWYRQSLGQGPEFLIYFQGTGAADDSGLPNDRFFAVRPEGSVSTLKIQRTERGDSAVYLCASSSGLGNTDTQYFGPGTRLTVL.

This clone was recorded only once. One end of the junction does not line up with germline, which may come from a read error. The V call is TRBV6-4, the J call TRBJ2-7; D not certain. The CDR3 extends over 8 amino acids. Germline CDR1 MRHNA, CDR2 SNTAGT. The CDR3 sequence is CASYGQYF. As DNA, the CDR3 is TGTGCCAGCTACGGGCAGTACTTC.

The V gene is TRBV4-2, the J gene TRBJ2-3; D call uncertain. This CDR3 has 13 residues. Trimming took 1 base from V and 4 from J, leaving 6 bases between them. The germline CDR1 and CDR2 sequences are LGHNA and YNFKEQ. The CDR3, as DNA: TGTGCCAGCAGCCAAGGAAGAGCAGATACGCAGTATTTT. The encoded protein is CASSQGRADTQYF.

CDR3 DNA: TGTGCCAGCGGCCCGGGCTCTGGAAACACCATATATTTT. As protein: CASGPGSGNTIYF. The chain combines TRBV3-1 (or the pseudogene TRBV3-2) with TRBJ1-3; D is undetermined. Germline V CDR1 and CDR2: LGHDT, YNNKEL (reference sequence). There are 13 residues in the CDR3. V was cut by 8 bases and J by 0 bases, with 8 bases left in between.

The chain is built from TRBV23-1 and TRBJ1-5; unclear D gene. TRBV23-1 is an open reading frame, and its role is uncertain. The V end was cut by 3 bases, the J end by 5 bases, with 23 bases between. This CDR3 contains 18 residues. The CDR3 loop reads CASSHPLPREPTHQPQHF. CDR3 nucleotides: TGCGCCAGCAGTCACCCCCTCCCCCGGGAACCCACCCATCAGCCCCAGCATTTT.

The rearrangement uses TRBV20-1 and TRBJ2-6; 9 nucleotides line up with TRBD1. With V trimmed by 3 bases and J by 2 bases, 5 bases remained unmatched. This CDR3 has 16 residues. Germline CDR1 DFQATT, CDR2 SNEGSKA (reference sequence). The chain's CDR3 is CSASGQGLTGANVLTF. CDR3 nucleotide sequence: TGCAGTGCTAGTGGACAGGGGTTAACTGGGGCCAACGTCCTGACTTTC.

The chain has TRBV6-5 and TRBJ2-7; D uncertain. Trimming left V 6 bases short and J 4 bases short, with 4 bases between. The length of the CDR3 is 10 residues. Germline V gene lookup returns CDR1 MNHEY and CDR2 SVGAGI. DNA of the CDR3: TGTGCCAGCAGCTTTTACGAGCAGTACTTC. It encodes CASSFYEQYF.

The V and J genes are TRBV28 and TRBJ1-1; TRBD1 matches at 12 bases. The germline gives CDR1 MDHEN, CDR2 SYDVKM. The CDR3 loop spans 14 amino acids. V shed 6 bases and J 8 bases; nucleotides not matched to a gene: 7. CDR3: CASSPGQGAGEAFF. In DNA form, the CDR3 reads TGTGCCAGCAGCCCGGGACAGGGGGCGGGAGAAGCTTTCTTT. Supplemented by reference TRBV28 and TRBJ1-1, the full variable domain reads DVKVTQSSRYLVKRTGEKVFLECVQDMDHENMFWYRQDPGLGLRLIYFSYDVKMKEKGDIPEGYSVSREKKERFSLILESASTNQTSMYLCASSPGQGAGEAFFGQGTRLTVV.

Only a few counts were recorded for this clone. The gene calls are TRBV5-1 and TRBJ2-3, with 8 bases lining up with TRBD1. This CDR3 contains 15 residues. After removal of 2 bases from V and 3 bases from J, the junction contained 5 bases not matched to a gene. CDR1 SGHRS and CDR2 YFSETQ come from the germline V gene. DNA of the CDR3: TGCGCCAGCAGCTTAAGGACAGGGTTAACAGATACGCAGTATTTT. Translation: CASSLRTGLTDTQYF.

This sequence joins TRBV4-2 and TRBJ2-1, with 11 bases aligning to TRBD2. This CDR3 is built from 15 residues. V gave up 3 bases and J gave up 4 bases; unmatched junction bases: 2. CDR1 is LGHNA and CDR2 is YNFKEQ in the germline V gene. The CDR3 is CASSHLAGGYNEQFF. CDR3 coding DNA: TGTGCCAGCAGCCACCTAGCGGGAGGATACAATGAGCAGTTCTTC.

The gene calls are TRBV10-3 and TRBJ1-1, with 7 bases matching TRBD1. The CDR3 has 14 amino acids. V lost 7 bases, J lost 0 bases, and 5 bases stayed unmatched. Germline CDR1 is ENHRY and CDR2 is SYGVKD. The DNA of the CDR3 is TGTGCCATCACCCGACAGGGAATGAACACTGAAGCTTTCTTT. Its protein product is CAITRQGMNTEAFF.

The CDR3 reads CAWSRGAHGYQPQHF. The CDR3 coding sequence is TGTGCCTGGAGTCGGGGGGCGCATGGGTATCAGCCCCAGCATTTT. This chain links TRBV30 with TRBJ1-5; TRBD1 might be the D (6 bases). With 2 bases removed from V and 5 bases from J, the gap between germline ends came to 16 bases. The CDR3 runs 15 residues. Germline-derived CDR1 and CDR2 are GTSNPN and SVGIG (reference sequence).

This chain connects TRBV9 to TRBJ2-7; 10 bases fit TRBD1. The CDR3 length is 18 residues. Germline V gives CDR1 SGDLS, CDR2 YYNGEE. After removal of 1 base from V and 3 bases from J, the junction contained 13 bases not matched to a gene. The CDR3 is CASSVLWVSGQGNYEQYF. Here the CDR3 DNA reads TGTGCCAGCAGCGTACTATGGGTCTCGGGACAGGGGAACTACGAGCAGTACTTC.

The rearrangement joins TRBV10-3 to TRBJ1-2, with D unresolved. Germline V gene data show CDR1 as ENHRY and CDR2 as SYGVKD. Trimming pared 3 bases from V and 2 bases from J, leaving 16 bases between. The CDR3 is 16 amino acids. CDR3 residues: CAISDPRGRENYGYTF. The DNA for the CDR3 is TGTGCCATCAGTGATCCGCGTGGGAGGGAGAACTATGGCTACACCTTC.

The V gene is TRBV6-5, the J gene TRBJ2-7; no clear D gene. There are 14 residues in the CDR3. The V gene's germline CDR1 is MNHEY and CDR2 SVGAGI. Trimming removed 5 bases at V and 6 bases at J, with 17 bases between. CDR3 DNA: TGTGCCAGCAGTACCCGACTTGGAATAGGCGAGCAGTACTTC. It encodes CASSTRLGIGEQYF.

The genes are TRBV7-9 and TRBJ1-5; maybe TRBD1 (5 bases). The CDR3 runs to 14 residues. The V and J ends lost 0 bases and 7 bases respectively, with 10 bases between them. The V gene's germline CDR1 is SEHNR and CDR2 FQNEAQ (reference sequence). CDR3 loop: CASSLAGEIQPQHF. DNA for the CDR3: TGTGCCAGCAGCTTAGCAGGGGAAATACAGCCCCAGCATTTT.

This clone came up a few times. The chain couples TRBV7-2 to TRBJ1-5, with 8 bases identical to TRBD1. Germline V CDR1 and CDR2: SGHTA, FQGNSA. The V gene end was trimmed by 4 bases and the J gene end by 6 bases; junction bases not matched to a gene: 8. This CDR3 comprises 15 residues. CDR3 sequence (DNA): TGTGCCAGCAGCTCCGGACAGGGATCGATTCAGCCCCAGCATTTT. It is translated as CASSSGQGSIQPQHF.